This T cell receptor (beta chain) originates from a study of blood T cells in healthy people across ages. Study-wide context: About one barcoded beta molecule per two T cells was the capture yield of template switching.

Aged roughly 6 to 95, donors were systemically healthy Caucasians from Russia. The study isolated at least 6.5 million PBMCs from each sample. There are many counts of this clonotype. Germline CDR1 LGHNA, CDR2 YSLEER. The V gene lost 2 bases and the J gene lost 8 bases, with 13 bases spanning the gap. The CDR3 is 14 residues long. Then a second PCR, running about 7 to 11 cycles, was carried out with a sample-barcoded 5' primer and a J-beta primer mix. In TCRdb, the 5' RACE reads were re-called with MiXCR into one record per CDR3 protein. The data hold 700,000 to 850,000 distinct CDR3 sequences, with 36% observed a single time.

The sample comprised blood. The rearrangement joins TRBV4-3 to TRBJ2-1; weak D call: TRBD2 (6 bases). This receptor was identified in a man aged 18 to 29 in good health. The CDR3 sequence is CASSQRLGVDEQFF. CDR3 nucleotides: TGCGCCAGCAGCCAACGACTAGGGGTCGATGAGCAGTTCTTC.